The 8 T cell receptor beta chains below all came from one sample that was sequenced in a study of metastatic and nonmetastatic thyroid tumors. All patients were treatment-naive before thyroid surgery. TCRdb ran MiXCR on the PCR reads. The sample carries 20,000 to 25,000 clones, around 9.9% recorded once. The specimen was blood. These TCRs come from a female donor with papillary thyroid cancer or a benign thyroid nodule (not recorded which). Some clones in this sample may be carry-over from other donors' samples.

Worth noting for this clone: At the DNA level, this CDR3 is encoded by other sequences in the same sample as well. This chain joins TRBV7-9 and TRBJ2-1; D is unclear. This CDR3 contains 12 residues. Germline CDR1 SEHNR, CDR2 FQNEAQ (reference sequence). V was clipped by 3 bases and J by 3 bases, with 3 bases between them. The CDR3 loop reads CASSFNYNEQFF. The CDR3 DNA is TGTGCCAGCAGCTTTAACTACAATGAGCAGTTCTTC.

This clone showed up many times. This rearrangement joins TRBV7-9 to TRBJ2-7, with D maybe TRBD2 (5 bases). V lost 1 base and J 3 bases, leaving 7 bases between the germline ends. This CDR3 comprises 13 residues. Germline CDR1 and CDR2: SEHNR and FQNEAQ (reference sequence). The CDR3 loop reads CASSLVEGYEQYF. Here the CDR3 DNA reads TGTGCCAGCAGCTTAGTCGAGGGCTACGAGCAGTACTTC.

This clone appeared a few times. The CDR3 loop reads CASSLAASGSQPYF. In DNA, the CDR3 is TGCGCCAGCAGCTTGGCCGCTAGCGGGAGTCAGCCGTACTTC. The chain recombines TRBV5-1 with TRBJ2-7; 10 nucleotides align to TRBD2. Germline V gene data show CDR1 as SGHRS and CDR2 as YFSETQ. The trim removed 0 bases at V and 12 bases at J, leaving 9 bases unmatched. The CDR3 consists of 14 residues. Full variable domain (rest looked up from reference TRBV5-1 and TRBJ2-7): KAGVTQTPRYLIKTRGQQVTLSCSPISGHRSVSWYQQTPGQGLQFLFEYFSETQRNKGNFPGRFSGRQFSNSRSEMNVSTLELGDSALYLCASSLAASGSQPYFGPGTRLTVT.

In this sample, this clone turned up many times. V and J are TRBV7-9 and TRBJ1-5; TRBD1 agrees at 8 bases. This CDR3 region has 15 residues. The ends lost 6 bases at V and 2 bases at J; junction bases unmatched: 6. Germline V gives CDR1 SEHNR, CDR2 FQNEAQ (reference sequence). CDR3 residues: CASSQIQGGNQPQHF. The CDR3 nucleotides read TGTGCCAGCAGTCAAATACAGGGGGGCAATCAGCCCCAGCATTTT.

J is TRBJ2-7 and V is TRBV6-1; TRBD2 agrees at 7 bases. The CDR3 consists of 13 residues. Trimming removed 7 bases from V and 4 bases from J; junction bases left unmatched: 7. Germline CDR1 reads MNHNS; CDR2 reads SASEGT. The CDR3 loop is CASTGNSGYEQYF. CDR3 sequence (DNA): TGTGCCAGCACCGGGAATAGCGGGTACGAGCAGTACTTC.

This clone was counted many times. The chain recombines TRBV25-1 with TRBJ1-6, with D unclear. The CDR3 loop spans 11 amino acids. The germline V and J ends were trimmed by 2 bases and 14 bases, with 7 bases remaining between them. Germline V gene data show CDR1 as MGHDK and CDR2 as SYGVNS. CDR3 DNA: TGTGCCAGCAGTGAACATCGGACCCTCCACTTT. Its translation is CASSEHRTLHF. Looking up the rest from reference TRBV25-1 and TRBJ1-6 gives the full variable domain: EADIYQTPRYLVIGTGKKITLECSQTMGHDKMYWYQQDPGMELHLIHYSYGVNSTEKGDLSSESTVSRIRTEHFPLTLESARPSHTSQYLCASSEHRTLHFGNGTRLTVT.

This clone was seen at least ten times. In nucleotides, the CDR3 is TGCAGCGGGAATAGGGGGAGTGTAAATGAGCAGTTCTTC. Protein: CSGNRGSVNEQFF. This chain connects TRBV29-1 to TRBJ2-1, with D possibly being TRBD1 (6 bases). The CDR3 totals 13 residues. Per germline, CDR1 SQVTM and CDR2 ANQGSEA. The germline V and J ends were trimmed by 7 bases and 7 bases, with 17 bases remaining between them.

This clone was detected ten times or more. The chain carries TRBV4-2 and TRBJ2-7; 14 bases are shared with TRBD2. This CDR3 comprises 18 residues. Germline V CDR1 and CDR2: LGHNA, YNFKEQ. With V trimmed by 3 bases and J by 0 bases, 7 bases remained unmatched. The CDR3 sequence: CASSQDGTSGSPSYEQYF. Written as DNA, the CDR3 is TGTGCCAGCAGCCAGGACGGGACTAGCGGGAGCCCCTCCTACGAGCAGTACTTC.